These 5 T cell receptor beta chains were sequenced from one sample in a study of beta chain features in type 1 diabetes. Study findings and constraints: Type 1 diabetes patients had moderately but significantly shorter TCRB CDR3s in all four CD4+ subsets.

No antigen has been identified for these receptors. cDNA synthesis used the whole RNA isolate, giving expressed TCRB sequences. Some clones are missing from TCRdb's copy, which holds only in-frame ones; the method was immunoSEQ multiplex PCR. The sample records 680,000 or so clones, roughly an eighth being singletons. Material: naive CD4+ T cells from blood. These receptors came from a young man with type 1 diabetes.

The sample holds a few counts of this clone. CDR3 loop: CASSEGGVWEYWGGDQPQHF. The DNA for the CDR3 is TGTGCCAGCAGTGAAGGTGGGGTTTGGGAGTACTGGGGAGGGGATCAGCCCCAGCATTTT. The gene calls are TRBV6-1 and TRBJ1-5, with D perhaps matching TRBD1 (5 bases). This CDR3 has 20 residues. V was trimmed by 1 base and J by 5 bases, leaving 27 bases between them. The germline gives CDR1 MNHNS, CDR2 SASEGT.

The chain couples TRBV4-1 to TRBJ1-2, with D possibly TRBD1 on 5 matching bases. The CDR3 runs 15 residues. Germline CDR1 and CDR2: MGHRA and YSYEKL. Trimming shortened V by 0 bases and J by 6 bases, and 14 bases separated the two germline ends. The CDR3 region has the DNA TGCGCCAGCAGCCAAGACGAGGGGCGGCGAGATGGCTACACCTTC. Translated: CASSQDEGRRDGYTF.

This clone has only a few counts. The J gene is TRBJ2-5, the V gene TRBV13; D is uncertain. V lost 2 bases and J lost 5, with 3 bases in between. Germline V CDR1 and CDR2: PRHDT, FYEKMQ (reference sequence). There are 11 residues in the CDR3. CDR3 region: CASSLTETQYF. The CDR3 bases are TGTGCCAGCAGCTTAACGGAGACCCAGTACTTC.

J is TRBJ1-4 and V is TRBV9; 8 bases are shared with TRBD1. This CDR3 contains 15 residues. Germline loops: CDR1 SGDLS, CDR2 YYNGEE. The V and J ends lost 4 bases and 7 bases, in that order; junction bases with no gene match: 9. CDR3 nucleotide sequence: TGTGCCAGCAGCACCGGGGACAGGTTTCTTGAAAAACTGTTTTTT. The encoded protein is CASSTGDRFLEKLFF.

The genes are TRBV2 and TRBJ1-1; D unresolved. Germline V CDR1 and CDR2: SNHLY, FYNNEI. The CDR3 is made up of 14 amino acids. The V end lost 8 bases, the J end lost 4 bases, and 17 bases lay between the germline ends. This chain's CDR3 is CASLAVIAVTEAFF. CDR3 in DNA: TGTGCCAGCCTGGCTGTAATTGCTGTCACTGAAGCTTTCTTT.